Listed below are T cell receptor beta chains from one sample, sequenced in a study of T cell responses to AZD1222 COVID-19 vaccine. TCRdb keeps only in-frame clones here, not all; method: immunoSEQ multiplex PCR. Altogether some 150,000 clones are present, approximately 87% being singletons, with the ten largest covering just over 9%. Here the sequenced sample was peripheral blood, taken 28 days after the second AZD1222 dose. These receptors came from an adult who received the AZD1222 COVID-19 vaccine. Each CDR3 is given with its conserved first and last residue. D genes are given only for firm matches. Clone size is stated in some rows and not others, as once, few, many or a class when expanded.

size: once; J: TRBJ1-2; D: NA; V: TRBV19; DNA: TGTGCCAGTAGTTTGGCGGGACCGCCGGGAGGCTACACCTTC; CDR3: CASSLAGPPGGYTF
size: NA; J: TRBJ1-6; D: NA; V: TRBV7-9; DNA: TGTGCCAGCAGCCGAGGTTTATCCCTCCACTTT; CDR3: CASSRGLSLHF
size: NA; J: TRBJ1-2; D: NA; V: TRBV7-9; DNA: TGTGCCAGCAGCATACAGGGACCTACTTTTGGCTACACCTTC; CDR3: CASSIQGPTFGYTF
size: NA; J: TRBJ2-2; D: TRBD1; V: TRBV5-1; DNA: TGCGCCAGCAGCCTCTCCGGGACAGGGGGCCCCGGGGAGCTGTTTTTT; CDR3: CASSLSGTGGPGELFF
size: NA; J: TRBJ2-4; D: NA; V: TRBV5-8; DNA: TGTGCCAGCAGCTTGAGGCTAGCCAAAAACATTCAGTACTTC; CDR3: CASSLRLAKNIQYF
size: NA; J: TRBJ2-3; D: NA; V: TRBV7-8; DNA: TGTGCCAGCAGCTTAGGGAGTGGAGCTAGCACAGATACGCAGTATTTT; CDR3: CASSLGSGASTDTQYF
size: few; J: TRBJ1-2; D: NA; V: TRBV7-3; DNA: TGTGCCAGCAGCTCTGAGGCTCGCCGGATGGGTGGCTACACCTTC; CDR3: CASSSEARRMGGYTF
size: NA; J: TRBJ2-1; D: NA; V: TRBV21-1; DNA: TGTGCCAGCAGCAAAAGTTTTGAGCAGTTCTTC; CDR3: CASSKSFEQFF
size: NA; J: TRBJ2-2; D: NA; V: TRBV5-1; DNA: TGCGCCAGCAGGCCGGACAGTTCCTACGGGGAGCTGTTTTTT; CDR3: CASRPDSSYGELFF
size: NA; J: TRBJ1-3; D: TRBD1; V: TRBV6-5; DNA: TGTGCCAGCAGTCGACAGGGAACATCTGGAAACACCATATATTTT; CDR3: CASSRQGTSGNTIYF
size: NA; J: TRBJ2-1; D: TRBD2; V: TRBV7-2; DNA: TGTGCCAGCAGCTTTAGCGGGAGCTACAATGAGCAGTTCTTC; CDR3: CASSFSGSYNEQFF
size: NA; J: TRBJ2-7; D: TRBD2; V: TRBV7-2; DNA: TGTGCCAGCAGCTTCATACTAGCGGGAGTCACCTACGAGCAGTACTTC; CDR3: CASSFILAGVTYEQYF
size: NA; J: TRBJ1-5; D: TRBD1; V: TRBV19; DNA: TGTGCCAGTAGTCCACAGGGGGCGGGACGGAATCAGCCCCAGCATTTT; CDR3: CASSPQGAGRNQPQHF
size: NA; J: TRBJ1-6; D: NA; V: TRBV28; DNA: TGTGCCAGCATGTACAGGGCCGATTCACCCCTCCACTTT; CDR3: CASMYRADSPLHF
size: NA; J: TRBJ1-2; D: NA; V: TRBV20-1; DNA: TGCAGTGCTAGAGAGGGCTACACCTTC; CDR3: CSAREGYTF
size: NA; J: TRBJ1-2; D: TRBD1; V: TRBV6-5; DNA: TGTGCCAGCAGCCCGTCCGGGACAGGGGGCCGGGGCTACACCTTC; CDR3: CASSPSGTGGRGYTF
size: NA; J: TRBJ1-2; D: NA; V: TRBV27; DNA: TGTGCCAGCAGTCCTCGGACAGTAAGCGCGGTTCATGGCTACACCTTC; CDR3: CASSPRTVSAVHGYTF
size: NA; J: TRBJ1-3; D: TRBD1; V: TRBV11-2; DNA: TGTGCCAGCAGCTTTCAGGGGGGGAAGGTTGGAAACACCATATATTTT; CDR3: CASSFQGGKVGNTIYF
size: many; J: TRBJ2-3; D: NA; V: TRBV5-1; DNA: TGCGCCAGCAGCCCGACAGTGGCAGATACGCAGTATTTT; CDR3: CASSPTVADTQYF
size: NA; J: TRBJ1-4; D: NA; V: TRBV20-1; DNA: TGCAGTGCTACACAGGAAAAACTGTTTTTT; CDR3: CSATQEKLFF
size: NA; J: TRBJ1-1; D: NA; V: TRBV5-1; DNA: TGCGCCAGCAGCGCCACCCAGGGGAACACTGAAGCTTTCTTT; CDR3: CASSATQGNTEAFF
size: NA; J: TRBJ1-2; D: NA; V: TRBV21-1; DNA: TGTGCCAGCAGCATAACAGCGCCGGGACAGGGGGTAATCTGTGGCTACACCTTC; CDR3: CASSITAPGQGVICGYTF
size: NA; J: TRBJ2-7; D: NA; V: TRBV28; DNA: TGTGCCAGCAGCCCCCCTAGGCCCTACGAGCAGTACTTC; CDR3: CASSPPRPYEQYF
size: NA; J: TRBJ2-5; D: NA; V: TRBV27; DNA: TGTGCCAGCAGTTTGGGATCAGGGTCGGAGACCCAGTACTTC; CDR3: CASSLGSGSETQYF
size: NA; J: TRBJ2-5; D: NA; V: TRBV9; DNA: TGTGCCAGCAGCGTAGCGACTGGAGAGACCCAGTACTTC; CDR3: CASSVATGETQYF
size: NA; J: TRBJ2-2; D: NA; V: TRBV28; DNA: TGTGCCAGCAGTCGAATTCCCACCGGGGAGCTGTTTTTT; CDR3: CASSRIPTGELFF
size: NA; J: TRBJ2-2; D: TRBD1; V: TRBV7-3; DNA: TGTGCCAGCAGCATCTTCGGACAGGGGCAATTCGCGAACACCGGGGAGCTGTTTTTT; CDR3: CASSIFGQGQFANTGELFF
size: NA; J: TRBJ2-2; D: TRBD2; V: TRBV6-2/TRBV6-3; DNA: TGTGCCAGCAGTTACCAAGGGGTAGCGGGGTCAAACACCGGGGAGCTGTTTTTT; CDR3: CASSYQGVAGSNTGELFF
size: once; J: TRBJ2-7; D: NA; V: TRBV6-5; DNA: TGTGCCAGCAGGACAGGAACCTCCTACGAGCAGTACTTC; CDR3: CASRTGTSYEQYF
size: NA; J: TRBJ1-1; D: NA; V: TRBV19; DNA: TGTGCCAGTACCAAAATCTCCCTCGGGGGCCGGACTGAAGCTTTCTTT; CDR3: CASTKISLGGRTEAFF
size: once; J: TRBJ2-7; D: NA; V: TRBV6-2/TRBV6-3; DNA: TGTGCCAGCAGTTACCCCACCCTTACAAGGAAACACTACGAGCAGTACTTC; CDR3: CASSYPTLTRKHYEQYF
size: NA; J: TRBJ2-6; D: NA; V: TRBV5-4; DNA: TGTGCCAGCAGCTTGCAGGGCTCTGGGGCCAACGTCCTGACTTTC; CDR3: CASSLQGSGANVLTF
size: NA; J: TRBJ2-2; D: NA; V: TRBV7-3; DNA: TGTGCCAGCAGCTTATCAGGACCCGGGGAGCTGTTTTTT; CDR3: CASSLSGPGELFF